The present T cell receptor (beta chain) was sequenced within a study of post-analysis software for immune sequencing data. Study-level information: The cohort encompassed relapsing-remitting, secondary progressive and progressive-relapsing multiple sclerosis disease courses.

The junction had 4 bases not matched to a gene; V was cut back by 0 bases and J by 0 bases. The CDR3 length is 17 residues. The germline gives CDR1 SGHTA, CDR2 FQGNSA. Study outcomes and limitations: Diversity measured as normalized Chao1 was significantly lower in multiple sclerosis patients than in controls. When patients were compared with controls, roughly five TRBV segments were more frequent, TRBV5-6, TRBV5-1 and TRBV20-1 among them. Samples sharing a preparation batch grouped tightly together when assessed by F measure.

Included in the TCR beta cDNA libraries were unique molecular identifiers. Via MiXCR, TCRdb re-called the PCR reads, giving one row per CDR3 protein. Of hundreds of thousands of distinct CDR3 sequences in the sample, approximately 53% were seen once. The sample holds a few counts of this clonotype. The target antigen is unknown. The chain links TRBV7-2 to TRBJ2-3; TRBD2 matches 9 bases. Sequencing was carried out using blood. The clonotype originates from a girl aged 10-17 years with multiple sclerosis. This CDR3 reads CASSLAGLATSTDTQYF. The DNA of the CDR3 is TGTGCCAGCAGCTTAGCGGGACTAGCAACTAGCACAGATACGCAGTATTTT.